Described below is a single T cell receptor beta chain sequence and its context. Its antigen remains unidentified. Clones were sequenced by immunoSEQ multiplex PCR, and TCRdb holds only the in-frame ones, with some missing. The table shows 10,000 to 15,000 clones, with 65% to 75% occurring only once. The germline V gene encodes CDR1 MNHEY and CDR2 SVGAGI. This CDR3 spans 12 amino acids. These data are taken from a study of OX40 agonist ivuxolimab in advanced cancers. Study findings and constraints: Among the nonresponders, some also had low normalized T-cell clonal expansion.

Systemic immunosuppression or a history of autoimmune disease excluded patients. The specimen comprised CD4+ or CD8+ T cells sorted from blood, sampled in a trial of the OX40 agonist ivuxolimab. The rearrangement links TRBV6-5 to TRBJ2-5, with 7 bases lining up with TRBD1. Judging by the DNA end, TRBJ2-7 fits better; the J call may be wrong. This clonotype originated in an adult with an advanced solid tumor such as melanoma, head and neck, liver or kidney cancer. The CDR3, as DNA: TGTGCCAGCAGCTCCGGACAGGACGAGCAGTACTTC. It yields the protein CASSSGQDEQYF.